This note documents a single TCR beta chain sequence. The sample is drawn from a study of blood T cell repertoires in COVID-19. Original methodology: Reference gene primer amplification gave estimated nucleated cell counts. Clones were sequenced by immunoSEQ multiplex PCR, and TCRdb holds only the in-frame ones, with some missing. V and J calls and clone size are copied from that table; D and trimming were computed from the DNA. The data contain about 140,000 clones, about 81% of them singletons. Sequencing was performed on peripheral blood. This clonotype was obtained from a woman older than 75 with acute or convalescent COVID-19.

The CDR3 loop is CASSYVDGSGEAFF. The DNA for the CDR3 is TGTGCCAGCAGTTACGTAGACGGGAGTGGTGAAGCTTTCTTT. This chain joins TRBV6-5 and TRBJ1-1; D remains ambiguous. The V end lost 2 bases, the J end lost 7 bases, and 14 bases lay between the germline ends. The CDR3 extends over 14 amino acids. CDR1 MNHEY and CDR2 SVGAGI come from the germline V gene.